Given below is one TCR beta chain in context. Many counts were recorded for this clonotype. The target of this receptor is not known. No quality values exist for individual bases; no much larger clone is one base distant. According to the germline V gene (reference sequence), CDR1 reads DFQATT and CDR2 reads SNEGSKA. The trim is 3 bases for V and 2 bases for J, with a gap of 20 bases between the germline ends. From the cysteine through the phenylalanine, the CDR3 covers 17 amino acids. Just the 51-base CDR3 DNA is kept, in frame starting at base 1. This sample was included in a study of neurological immune-mediated disorders (dated by TCRdb to about 2019). In the study overall: Among the 35 or so multiple sclerosis patients, approximately 31 had relapsing-remitting MS and 3 had secondary progressive MS. Peripheral blood TCR-beta repertoires from patients with HTLV-I-associated myelopathy (HAM/TSP), patients with multiple sclerosis, and healthy controls were compared in the study using UMI-based sequencing. The cohort was made up of about 65 subjects, consisting of about 15 HAM/TSP patients, 35 or so multiple sclerosis patients and around 20 healthy controls. The approximately 100 TCR-beta libraries included longitudinal samples, technical triplicates and paired sorted CD4+ and CD8+ T-cell subsets alongside PBMC samples. Study-level results and caveats: No identical CDR3 amino acid sequences were found to be shared among expanded clones across subjects, suggesting that TCR-beta repertoires were private in all groups. The highest TCR clonal expansion was observed in HAM/TSP patients, whereas the lowest was observed in MS patients, even when compared with healthy controls. No clinical or MRI features were associated with the MS cluster, and the authors said that larger cohorts are needed. Phylogenetic analysis grouped repertoires from 18 of 34 MS patients into a cluster of related CDR3 sequences, suggesting a possible repertoire-level signature.

For the unsorted PBMC libraries, 2 million PBMCs were stored in RNAlater at -80 degrees C until RNA extraction and were used to generate the libraries. Multiple sclerosis patients were enrolled in a US clinical protocol under which disease progression was evaluated by magnetic resonance imaging. Peripheral blood underwent Ficoll-Hypaque density gradient centrifugation to isolate PBMCs, which were then cryopreserved in liquid nitrogen. cDNA was synthesized by template-switch 5'RACE using a primer carrying a 10-nucleotide random unique molecular identifier by which each TCR transcript was tagged. Every sequencing run yielded over 170 million TCR-beta sequences covering 15-18 subjects. The RNeasy kit was used to extract total RNA. TCR-beta VDJ regions were amplified with primers for the TCR constant region and the 5'RACE anchor, using the KAPA Real-time Library Amplification kit. A first PCR added sample indexes and Illumina adaptors, and a second PCR then raised library yield. After purification with Ampure beads, the TCR product of roughly 650 bp was size-selected on a 2% E-gel SizeSelection system. Before pooling, library quality was checked on a Bioanalyzer, concentration was measured with Qubit, and libraries were quantified with the Kapa Library Quantification kit. An Illumina HiSeq 2500 sequenced the libraries paired-end 2 x 150 bp. To increase sequence diversity, about 23-30% phiX was spiked into each library pool. As for the original processing: The UMI-based MiGEC pipeline processed quality-filtered reads and removed over 75% of raw TCR sequences during error correction. VDJ genes were aligned to IMGT germline references, and clonotypes were defined by unique CDR3 amino acid sequence plus V-J genes. Clonal expansion, Shannon diversity and CDR3 relatedness were evaluated with VDJtools (CalcPairwiseDistances, ClusterSamples), while phylogenetic trees were built in CLCbio workbench. A clone was classed as expanded if it had 8 or more unique UMIs, a cutoff based on coefficient-of-variation modelling across technical triplicates. Using fastp at Q25 and MiXCR, TCRdb reprocessed the public reads and kept productive beta chains. Rows merge per CDR3 protein into single entries with the most common DNA and genes. TCRdb, rather than the study authors, made the V and J calls. This sample has just under 60,000 distinct CDR3 sequences in its table, and roughly 2.5% of those were observed once. The top ten clones comprise 3% of the sample.

Recombination linked TRBV20-1 to TRBJ2-1; TRBD1 could be the D gene, as 7 bases match. The source of this sequence is a man aged 45-65 years with multiple sclerosis. The source material was PBMCs. The DNA sequence reads TGCAGTGCTAGTAATTTGGAGCGCAGGGGGGCCTACAATGAGCAGTTCTTC. Its coded protein is CSASNLERRGAYNEQFF.